One and the same sample provided the 10 T cell receptor beta chains below, sequenced in a study of blood T cell repertoires in COVID-19. The table came from immunoSEQ multiplex PCR; TCRdb's copy has only in-frame clones and leaves some out. Of fewer than 250,000 clones in the sample, around 90% are singletons; the top ten hold 0.83%. Sequencing was done on a sample of peripheral blood. The receptors originated from a man aged 30 to 45 with COVID-19, enrolled during active disease.

The J gene is TRBJ1-2, the V gene TRBV5-1; a possible D gene is TRBD1 (5 bases). The CDR3 runs 13 residues. Germline V lookup: CDR1 SGHRS, CDR2 YFSETQ. The ends were cut back, 4 bases at V and 4 bases at J, with 11 bases in the middle. CDR3 sequence reads: CASSDSVGYGYTF. The CDR3 nucleotides are TGCGCCAGCAGCGACAGCGTGGGCTATGGCTACACCTTC.

The chain joins TRBV5-4 to TRBJ2-5, with D unresolved. CDR1 is SGHNT, CDR2 YYREEE, per germline (reference sequence). V was cut by 0 bases and J by 2 bases, with 5 bases left in between. This CDR3 has 13 amino acids. The CDR3 loop reads CASSLALQETQYF. Written as DNA, the CDR3 is TGTGCCAGCAGCTTGGCGTTGCAAGAGACCCAGTACTTC.

The rearrangement uses TRBV7-9 and TRBJ1-6, with 7 bases matching TRBD1. This CDR3 region has 15 residues. V gave up 5 bases and J gave up 8 bases; unmatched junction bases: 9. Germline V CDR1 and CDR2: SEHNR, FQNEAQ (reference sequence). DNA of the CDR3: TGTGCCAGCAGCCCGGGCAGGGGGATTTATTCACCCCTCCACTTT. Its protein product is CASSPGRGIYSPLHF.

The V call is TRBV4-2, the J call TRBJ2-2, with D possibly matching TRBD2 (6 bases). Trimming took 1 base from V and 5 from J, leaving 14 bases between them. Germline V gene data show CDR1 as LGHNA and CDR2 as YNFKEQ. The CDR3 length is 16 residues. DNA of the CDR3: TGTGCCAGCAGCCAAGTTCGGCGGGGTGGGACCGGGGAGCTGTTTTTT. Its translation is CASSQVRRGGTGELFF.

The chain couples TRBV6-5 to TRBJ2-7, with 8 bases identical to TRBD2. This CDR3 comprises 15 residues. Germline assignment: CDR1 MNHEY and CDR2 SVGAGI. After removal of 6 bases from V and 0 bases from J, the junction contained 7 bases not matched to a gene. The CDR3 spells CASSPGGDRSYEQYF. As DNA, the CDR3 is TGTGCCAGCAGCCCGGGGGGGGATCGCTCCTACGAGCAGTACTTC.

The V and J genes are TRBV5-6 and TRBJ1-3; 10 bases line up with TRBD1. The CDR3 contains 17 residues. The germline V gene has CDR1 SGHDT and CDR2 YYEEEE. J lost 4 bases, V lost 4 bases, and 11 bases had no gene match. The CDR3: CASSLIDRGLSGNTIYF. CDR3 nucleotides: TGTGCCAGCAGCCTAATTGACAGGGGGCTATCGGGAAACACCATATATTTT. Looking up the rest from reference TRBV5-6 and TRBJ1-3 gives the full variable domain: DAGVTQSPTHLIKTRGQQVTLRCSPKSGHDTVSWYQQALGQGPQFIFQYYEEEERQRGNFPDRFSGHQFPNYSSELNVNALLLGDSALYLCASSLIDRGLSGNTIYFGEGSWLTVV.

The rearrangement joins TRBV5-1 to TRBJ1-1; 8 bases map to TRBD1. This CDR3 has 15 residues. Germline trimming cut 4 bases from V and 1 base from J; bases unmatched to any gene: 6. Looked up from germline, CDR1 is SGHRS and CDR2 is YFSETQ. CDR3 sequence reads: CASSRTGGENTEAFF. The CDR3 DNA reads TGCGCCAGCAGCCGCACAGGGGGGGAGAACACTGAAGCTTTCTTT.

The V gene is TRBV12-3 or TRBV12-4, the J gene TRBJ1-2, with D uncertain. CDR3 length: 12 residues. The V gene lost 6 bases and the J gene lost 5 bases, with 10 bases spanning the gap. Written as DNA, the CDR3 is TGTGCCAGCAGCCGGGAGCGGTATGGCTACACCTTC. It translates to CASSRERYGYTF.

This clone is a singleton in its sample. Different DNA sequences within this sample yield the same CDR3. The V gene is TRBV5-1, the J gene TRBJ1-2; D is perhaps TRBD1 (6 bases). The CDR3 is 14 amino acids. Trimming shortened V by 4 bases and J by 8 bases, and 18 bases separated the two germline ends. From germline, CDR1 is SGHRS and CDR2 YFSETQ. CDR3 coding DNA: TGCGCCAGCAGCCCACCAGCAGGGGAGGGCGGCTACACCTTC. It yields the protein CASSPPAGEGGYTF.

The chain couples TRBV7-3 to TRBJ1-1; possible D gene TRBD1, 6 bases. V dropped 1 base and J dropped 4 bases, with 22 bases sitting between them. The germline CDR1 and CDR2 sequences are SGHTA and FQGTGA. This CDR3 has 18 amino acids. The CDR3: CASSLSGRGVWEGTEAFF. The CDR3 region has the DNA TGTGCCAGCAGCTTAAGTGGCAGGGGAGTTTGGGAGGGCACTGAAGCTTTCTTT.